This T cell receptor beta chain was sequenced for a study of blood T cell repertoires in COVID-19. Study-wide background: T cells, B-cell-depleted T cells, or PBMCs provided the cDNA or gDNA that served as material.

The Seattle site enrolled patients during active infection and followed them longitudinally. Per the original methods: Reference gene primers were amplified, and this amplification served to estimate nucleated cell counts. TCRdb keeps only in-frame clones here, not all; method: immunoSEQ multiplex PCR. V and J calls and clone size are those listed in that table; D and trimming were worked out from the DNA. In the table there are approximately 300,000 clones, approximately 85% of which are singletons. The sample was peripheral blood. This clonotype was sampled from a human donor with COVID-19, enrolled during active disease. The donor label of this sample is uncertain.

The DNA of the CDR3 is TGTGCCAGCAGAATCCGGACGGACACCTACGAGCAGTACTTC. It specifies CASRIRTDTYEQYF. The chain joins TRBV6-6 to TRBJ2-7; D is possibly TRBD1 (5 bases). CDR1 and CDR2 from the germline V gene are MNHNY and SVGAGI (reference sequence). The CDR3 is 14 amino acids. Trimming removed 6 bases at V and 2 bases at J, with 14 bases between.